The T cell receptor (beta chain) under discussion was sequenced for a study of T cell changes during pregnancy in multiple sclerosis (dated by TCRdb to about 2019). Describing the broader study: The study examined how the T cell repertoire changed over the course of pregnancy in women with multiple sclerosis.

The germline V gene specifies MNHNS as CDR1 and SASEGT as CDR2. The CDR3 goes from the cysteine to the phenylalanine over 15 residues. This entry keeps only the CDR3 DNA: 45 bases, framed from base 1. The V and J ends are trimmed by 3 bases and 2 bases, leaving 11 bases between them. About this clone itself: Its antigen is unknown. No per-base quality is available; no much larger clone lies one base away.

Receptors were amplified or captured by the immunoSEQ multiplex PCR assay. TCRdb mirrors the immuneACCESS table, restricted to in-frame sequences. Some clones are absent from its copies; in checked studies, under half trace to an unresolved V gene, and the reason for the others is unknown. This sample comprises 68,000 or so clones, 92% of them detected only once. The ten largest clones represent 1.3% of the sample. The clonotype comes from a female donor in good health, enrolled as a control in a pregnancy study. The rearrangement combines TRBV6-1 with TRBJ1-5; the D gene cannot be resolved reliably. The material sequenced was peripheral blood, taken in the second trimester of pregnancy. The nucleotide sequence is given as TGTGCCAGCAGTGAGTCCGCCCAGGGCAATCAGCCCCAGCATTTT. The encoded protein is CASSESAQGNQPQHF.